What follows is one T cell receptor beta chain and its context. The antigen this receptor binds is unknown. The record has no base qualities; no much larger clone is one base away. Sequenced using an Illumina Genome Analyzer IIx. TCRdb itself trimmed the public reads at Q25 with fastp, ran MiXCR and retained productive beta chains. Every distinct CDR3 protein forms one entry, paired with its most common genes and DNA. This sample holds about 15,000 distinct CDR3 sequences; about 35% were observed only once. The ten largest make up roughly 16% of the sample. This specimen comes from a study (dated by TCRdb to the early 2010s). Reading from cysteine to phenylalanine, the CDR3 counts 14 amino acids. Just the 42-base CDR3 DNA is kept, in frame starting at base 1. According to the germline V gene, CDR1 reads SQVTM and CDR2 reads ANQGSEA. V is shortened by 4 bases, J by 0 bases, and the region joining them spans 11 bases.

The clonotype was recovered from a human donor. Sequencing input: blood. The rearrangement combines TRBV29-1 with TRBJ2-3, with the D gene call left open. For the CDR3, the sequence is CSVVTATSTDTQYF. The nucleotide sequence reads TGCAGCGTTGTCACAGCCACTAGCACAGATACGCAGTATTTT.